The clone carrying this T cell receptor beta chain was observed many times. Antigen unknown. The data were taken from a study of glioma-infiltrating T cells. General observations from the study: Tissue and blood shared very few CDR3 sequences.

The CDR3 has 14 amino acids. Germline-derived CDR1 and CDR2 are MNHNS and SASEGT. Germline trimming cut 6 bases from V and 9 bases from J; bases unmatched to any gene: 4. The iRepertoire nested amplicon-rescue multiplex PCR amplified TCR alpha and beta CDR3s from RNA. TCRdb re-analysed the multiplex PCR reads in MiXCR, keeping a single row per CDR3 protein. The sample has 150,000 or so distinct CDR3 sequences; roughly two fifths are singletons. The V and J genes are TRBV6-1 and TRBJ2-1, with TRBD2 matching over 14 bases. This clonotype was sampled from a human donor with low-grade glioma or glioblastoma, undergoing nonglioma brain surgery, or in good health (not recorded which). Sequencing was carried out using glioma tissue, nonneoplastic brain tissue, or PBMCs (not recorded which). The CDR3 is CASRTSGGAIEQFF. The CDR3, as DNA: TGTGCCAGCAGGACTAGCGGGGGGGCTATTGAGCAGTTCTTC.